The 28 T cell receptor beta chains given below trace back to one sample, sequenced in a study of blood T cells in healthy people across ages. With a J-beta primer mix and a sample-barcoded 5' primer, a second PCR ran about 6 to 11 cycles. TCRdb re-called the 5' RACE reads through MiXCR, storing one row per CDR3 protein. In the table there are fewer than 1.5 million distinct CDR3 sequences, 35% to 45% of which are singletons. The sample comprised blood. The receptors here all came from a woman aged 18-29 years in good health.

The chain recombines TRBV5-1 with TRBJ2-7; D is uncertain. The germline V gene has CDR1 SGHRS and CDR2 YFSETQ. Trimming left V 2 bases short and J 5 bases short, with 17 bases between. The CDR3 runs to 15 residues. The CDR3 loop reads CASSFTYPRYHEQYF. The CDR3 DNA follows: TGCGCCAGCAGCTTTACCTACCCTCGATACCACGAGCAGTACTTC. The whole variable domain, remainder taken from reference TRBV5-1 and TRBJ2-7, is KAGVTQTPRYLIKTRGQQVTLSCSPISGHRSVSWYQQTPGQGLQFLFEYFSETQRNKGNFPGRFSGRQFSNSRSEMNVSTLELGDSALYLCASSFTYPRYHEQYFGPGTRLTVT.

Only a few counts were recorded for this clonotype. CDR3 in DNA: TGTGCCAGCAGTTCCCCCAAAGCGGGACTATTCAATGAGCAGTTCTTC. As protein: CASSSPKAGLFNEQFF. The chain joins TRBV28 to TRBJ2-1; TRBD2 aligns across 7 bases. Germline V gene sequence: CDR1 MDHEN, CDR2 SYDVKM. V shed 4 bases and J 6 bases; nucleotides not matched to a gene: 12. The CDR3 is 16 amino acids.

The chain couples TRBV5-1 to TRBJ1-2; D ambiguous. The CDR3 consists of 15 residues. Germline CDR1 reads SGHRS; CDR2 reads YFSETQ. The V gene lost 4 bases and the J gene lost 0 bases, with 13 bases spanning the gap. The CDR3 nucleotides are TGCGCCAGCAGCCCGGACTTTGGGTCTAACTATGGCTACACCTTC. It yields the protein CASSPDFGSNYGYTF.

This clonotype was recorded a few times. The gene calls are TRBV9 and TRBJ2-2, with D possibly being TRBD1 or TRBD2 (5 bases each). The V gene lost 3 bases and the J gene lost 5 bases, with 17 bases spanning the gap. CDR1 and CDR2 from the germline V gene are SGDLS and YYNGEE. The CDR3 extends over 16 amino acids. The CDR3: CASSAWAGSTTGELFF. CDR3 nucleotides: TGTGCCAGCAGCGCGTGGGCAGGGAGTACAACCGGGGAGCTGTTTTTT.

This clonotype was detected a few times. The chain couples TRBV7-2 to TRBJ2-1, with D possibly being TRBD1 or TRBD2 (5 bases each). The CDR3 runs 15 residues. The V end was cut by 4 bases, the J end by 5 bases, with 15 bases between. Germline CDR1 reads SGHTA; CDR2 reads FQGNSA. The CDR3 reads CASSSRRMGDNEQFF. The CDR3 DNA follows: TGTGCCAGCAGCTCCCGACGAATGGGGGACAATGAGCAGTTCTTC. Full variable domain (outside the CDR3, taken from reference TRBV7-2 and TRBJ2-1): GAGVSQSPSNKVTEKGKDVELRCDPISGHTALYWYRQSLGQGLEFLIYFQGNSAPDKSGLPSDRFSAERTGGSVSTLTIQRTQQEDSAVYLCASSSRRMGDNEQFFGPGTRLTVL.

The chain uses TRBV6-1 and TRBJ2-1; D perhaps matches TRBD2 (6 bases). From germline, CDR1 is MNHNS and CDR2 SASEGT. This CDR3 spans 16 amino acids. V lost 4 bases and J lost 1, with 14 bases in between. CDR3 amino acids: CASSGFTAGSYNEQFF. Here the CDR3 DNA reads TGTGCCAGCAGTGGTTTCACGGCGGGGTCCTACAATGAGCAGTTCTTC.

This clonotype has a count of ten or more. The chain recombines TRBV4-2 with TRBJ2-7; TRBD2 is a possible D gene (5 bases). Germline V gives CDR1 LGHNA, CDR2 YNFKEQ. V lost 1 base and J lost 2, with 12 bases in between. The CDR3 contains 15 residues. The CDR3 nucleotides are TGTGCCAGCAGCCAAGCTGGAGGTTCCACCTACGAGCAGTACTTC. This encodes CASSQAGGSTYEQYF.

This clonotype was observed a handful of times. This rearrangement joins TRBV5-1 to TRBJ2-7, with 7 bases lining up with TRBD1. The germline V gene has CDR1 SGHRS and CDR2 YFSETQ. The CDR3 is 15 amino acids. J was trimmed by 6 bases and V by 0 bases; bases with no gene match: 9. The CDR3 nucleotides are TGCGCCAGCAGCTTGGAGACAGGGCAGGTGAGCGAGCAGTACTTC. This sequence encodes CASSLETGQVSEQYF.

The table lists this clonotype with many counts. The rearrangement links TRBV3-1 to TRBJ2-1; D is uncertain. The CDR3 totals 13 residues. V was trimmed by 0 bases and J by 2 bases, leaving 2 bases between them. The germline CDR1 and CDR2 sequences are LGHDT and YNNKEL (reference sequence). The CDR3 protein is CASSQDTYNEQFF. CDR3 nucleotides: TGTGCCAGCAGCCAAGATACCTACAATGAGCAGTTCTTC.

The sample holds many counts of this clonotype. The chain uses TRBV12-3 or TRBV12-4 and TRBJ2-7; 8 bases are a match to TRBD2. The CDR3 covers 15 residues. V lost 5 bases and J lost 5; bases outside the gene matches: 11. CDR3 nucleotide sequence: TGTGCCAGCAGTCCGATAGCGGGACGGGCAAACGAGCAGTACTTC. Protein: CASSPIAGRANEQYF.

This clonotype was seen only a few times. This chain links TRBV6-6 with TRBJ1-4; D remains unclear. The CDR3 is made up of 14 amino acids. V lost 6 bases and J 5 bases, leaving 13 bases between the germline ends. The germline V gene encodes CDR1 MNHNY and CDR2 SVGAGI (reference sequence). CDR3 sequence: CASRKRQANEKLFF. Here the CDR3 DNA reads TGTGCCAGCAGAAAGAGGCAGGCGAATGAAAAACTGTTTTTT.

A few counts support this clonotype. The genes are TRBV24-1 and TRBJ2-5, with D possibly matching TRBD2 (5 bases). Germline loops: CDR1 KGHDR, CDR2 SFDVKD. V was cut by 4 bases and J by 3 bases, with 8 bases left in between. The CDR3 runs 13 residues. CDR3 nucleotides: TGTGCCACCAGTGAACGGGGTAAAGAGACCCAGTACTTC. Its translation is CATSERGKETQYF.

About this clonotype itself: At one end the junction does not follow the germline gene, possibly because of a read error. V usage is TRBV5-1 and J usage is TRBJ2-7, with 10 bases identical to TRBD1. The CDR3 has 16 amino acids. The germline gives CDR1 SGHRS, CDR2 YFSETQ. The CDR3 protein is CASSLPRDRGSSEQYF. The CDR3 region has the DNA TGCGCCAGCAGCCTCCCCCGGGACAGGGGATCCTCCGAGCAGTACTTC. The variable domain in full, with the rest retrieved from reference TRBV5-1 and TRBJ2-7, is KAGVTQTPRYLIKTRGQQVTLSCSPISGHRSVSWYQQTPGQGLQFLFEYFSETQRNKGNFPGRFSGRQFSNSRSEMNVSTLELGDSALYLCASSLPRDRGSSEQYFGPGTRLTVT.

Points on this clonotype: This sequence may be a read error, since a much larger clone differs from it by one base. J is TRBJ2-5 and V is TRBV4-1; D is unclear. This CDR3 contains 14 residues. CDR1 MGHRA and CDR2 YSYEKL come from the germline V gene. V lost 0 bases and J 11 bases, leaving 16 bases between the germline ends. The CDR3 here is CASSQDLSGNEQYF. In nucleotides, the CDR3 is TGCGCCAGCAGCCAAGATCTCTCAGGCAATGAGCAGTACTTC.

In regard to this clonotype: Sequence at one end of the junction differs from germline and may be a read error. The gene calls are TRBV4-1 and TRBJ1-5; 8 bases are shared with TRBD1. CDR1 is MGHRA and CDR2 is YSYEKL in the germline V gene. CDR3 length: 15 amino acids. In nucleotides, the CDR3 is TGCACCAGCAGCCAGACAGGGGTTTCCAATCAGCCCCAGCATTTT. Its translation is CTSSQTGVSNQPQHF.

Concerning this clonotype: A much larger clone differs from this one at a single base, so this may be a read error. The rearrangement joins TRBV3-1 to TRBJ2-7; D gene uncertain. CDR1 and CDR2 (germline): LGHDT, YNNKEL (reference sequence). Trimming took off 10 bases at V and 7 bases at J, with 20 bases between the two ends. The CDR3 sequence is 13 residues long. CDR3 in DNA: TGTGCCAACACCTCGGCTGGGCTAACAGAGCAGTACTTC. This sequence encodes CANTSAGLTEQYF.

CDR3 residues: CASRDRVNTGELFF. The CDR3 nucleotides are TGTGCCAGCCGGGACAGGGTGAACACCGGGGAGCTGTTTTTT. The chain is built from TRBV2 and TRBJ2-2, with TRBD1 identical over 9 bases. V trimming: 8 bases; J trimming: 1 base; junction bases outside the gene matches: 2. The CDR3 is 14 amino acids. The germline gives CDR1 SNHLY, CDR2 FYNNEI.

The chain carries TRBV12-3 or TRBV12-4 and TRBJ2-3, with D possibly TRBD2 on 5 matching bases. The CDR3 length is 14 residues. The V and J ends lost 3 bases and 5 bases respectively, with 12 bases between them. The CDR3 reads CASSFREGLDTQYF. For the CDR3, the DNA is TGTGCCAGCAGTTTTCGAGAGGGTTTAGATACGCAGTATTTT.

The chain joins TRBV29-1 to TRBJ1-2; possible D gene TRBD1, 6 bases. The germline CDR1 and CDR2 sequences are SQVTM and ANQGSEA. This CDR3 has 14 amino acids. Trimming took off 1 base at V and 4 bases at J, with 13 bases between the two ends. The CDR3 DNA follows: TGCAGCGTTGAAGGAGGGGGTGACGTCTATGGCTACACCTTC. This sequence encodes CSVEGGGDVYGYTF.

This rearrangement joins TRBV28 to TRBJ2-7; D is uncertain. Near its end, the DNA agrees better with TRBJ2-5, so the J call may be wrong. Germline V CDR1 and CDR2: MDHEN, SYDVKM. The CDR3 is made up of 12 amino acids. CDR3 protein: CASSPAPETQYF. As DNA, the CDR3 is TGTGCCAGCAGCCCAGCGCCGGAGACCCAGTACTTC.

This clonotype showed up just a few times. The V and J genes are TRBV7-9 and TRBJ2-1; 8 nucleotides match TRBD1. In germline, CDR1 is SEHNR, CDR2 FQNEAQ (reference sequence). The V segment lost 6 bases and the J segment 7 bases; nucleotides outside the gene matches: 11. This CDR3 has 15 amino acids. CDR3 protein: CASRPGQGSWNEQFF. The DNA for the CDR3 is TGTGCCAGCAGACCCGGACAGGGTTCTTGGAATGAGCAGTTCTTC.

CDR3 in DNA: TGCGCCAGCAGCTCGCAGGCCAGCTCCTACGAGCAGTTCTTC. Its translation is CASSSQASSYEQFF. The chain joins TRBV5-1 to TRBJ2-1, with D unresolved. The CDR3 spans 14 residues. V dropped 3 bases and J dropped 10 bases, with 17 bases sitting between them. Germline values: CDR1 SGHRS, CDR2 YFSETQ.

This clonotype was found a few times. Written as DNA, the CDR3 is TGTGCCAGCAGTTACTCCACCGGGACCGTATGGGATACGCAGTATTTT. The encoded protein is CASSYSTGTVWDTQYF. This sequence joins TRBV6-6 and TRBJ2-3; the D gene could be TRBD1 or TRBD2 (5 bases each). Trimming stripped 0 bases from V and 6 bases from J, with 16 bases between. In germline, CDR1 is MNHNY, CDR2 SVGAGI (reference sequence). CDR3 length: 16 amino acids.

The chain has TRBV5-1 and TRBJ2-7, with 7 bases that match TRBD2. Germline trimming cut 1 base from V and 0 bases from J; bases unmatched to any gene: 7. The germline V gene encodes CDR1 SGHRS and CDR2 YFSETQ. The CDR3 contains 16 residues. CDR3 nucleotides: TGCGCCAGCAGCTTGTTACCGGGGGGTAGCTCCTACGAGCAGTACTTC. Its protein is CASSLLPGGSSYEQYF.

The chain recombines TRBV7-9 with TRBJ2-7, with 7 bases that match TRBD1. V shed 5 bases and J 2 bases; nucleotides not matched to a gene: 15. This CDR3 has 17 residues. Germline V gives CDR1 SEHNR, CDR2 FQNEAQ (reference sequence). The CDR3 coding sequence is TGTGCCAGCAGCACCGGGACAGAGTCAGCTACTACCTACGAGCAGTACTTC. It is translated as CASSTGTESATTYEQYF. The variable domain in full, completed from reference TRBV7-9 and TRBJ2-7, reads DTGVSQNPRHKITKRGQNVTFRCDPISEHNRLYWYRQTLGQGPEFLTYFQNEAQLEKSRLLSDRFSAERPKGSFSTLEIQRTEQGDSAMYLCASSTGTESATTYEQYFGPGTRLTVT.

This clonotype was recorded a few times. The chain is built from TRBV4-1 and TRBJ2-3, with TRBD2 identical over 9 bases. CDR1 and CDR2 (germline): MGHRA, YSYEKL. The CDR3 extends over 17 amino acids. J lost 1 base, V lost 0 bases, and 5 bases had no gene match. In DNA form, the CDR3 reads TGCGCCAGCAGCCAAGACGGGACTAGCAGGGGCACAGATACGCAGTATTTT. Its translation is CASSQDGTSRGTDTQYF.

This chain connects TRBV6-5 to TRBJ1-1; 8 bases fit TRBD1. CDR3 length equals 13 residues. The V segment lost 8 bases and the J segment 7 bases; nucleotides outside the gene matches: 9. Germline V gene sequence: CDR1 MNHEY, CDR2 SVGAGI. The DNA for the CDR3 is TGTGCCAGCGGGGGCAGGGGGCGAGGTGAAGCTTTCTTT. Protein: CASGGRGRGEAFF.

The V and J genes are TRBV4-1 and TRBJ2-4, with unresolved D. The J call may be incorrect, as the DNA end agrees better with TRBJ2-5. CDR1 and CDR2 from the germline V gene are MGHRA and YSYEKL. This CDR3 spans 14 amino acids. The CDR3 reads CASSQRPPGETQYF. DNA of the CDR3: TGCGCCAGCAGCCAACGACCCCCAGGAGAGACCCAGTACTTC.